The sequence of this TCR beta chain was determined in a study of blood T cell repertoires in COVID-19. On the study more broadly: Sources were T cells, B-cell-depleted T cells, or PBMCs; the material itself was cDNA or gDNA.

Authors' methods: Nucleated cell number was recorded as an estimate derived from reference gene primer amplification. The repertoire was sequenced with immunoSEQ multiplex PCR; TCRdb's copy has only in-frame clones and lacks some. Clonal size and the V and J genes are those of that table, whereas D and trimming came from the DNA. Altogether roughly 250,000 clones are present, about 82% being singletons, with the ten largest covering approximately 2%. Allocation to cohorts depended on clinical history reported by the participants. Cohort 3 recovery required two negative PCRs, clearance, or symptom resolution. The trim removed 5 bases at V and 5 bases at J, leaving 19 bases unmatched. The CDR3 has 18 amino acids. Germline CDR1 is MNHNY and CDR2 is SVGAGI (reference sequence).

Sequencing was carried out using PBMCs or T cells enriched from blood (not recorded which). This receptor was obtained from a woman aged 45-60 years who had recovered from COVID-19. The rearrangement uses TRBV6-6 and TRBJ2-7; 9 nucleotides line up with TRBD1. CDR3 nucleotides: TGTGCCAGCAGTCTATCTCACCCTCTGGACAGGGGTGTCAACGAGCAGTACTTC. Amino acids: CASSLSHPLDRGVNEQYF.